This is a list of T cell receptor beta chains from one sample in a study of blood T cells in healthy people across ages. Via MiXCR, TCRdb re-called the 5' RACE reads, giving one row per CDR3 protein. The sample carries approximately 940,000 distinct CDR3 sequences, roughly 50% recorded once. The sequenced material came from blood. The receptors originated from a man between 25 and 39 years old in good health. CDR3s include the opening cysteine and the closing phenylalanine or tryptophan. D genes are given only for firm matches. Rows give clone size only sometimes, using once, few, many, or a class for an expanded clone.

>NA|TRBV7-2|NA|TRBJ2-7
CASSLQPFGEQYF
TGTGCCAGCAGCTTACAGCCTTTCGGCGAGCAGTACTTC
>NA|TRBV6-2/TRBV6-3|NA|TRBJ2-5
CASRFPGNPRYF
TGTGCCAGCAGGTTCCCCGGTAACCCGAGGTACTTC
>few|TRBV27|TRBD2|TRBJ2-3
CASDRASGGGDTQYF
TGTGCCAGCGACAGGGCTAGCGGGGGGGGAGATACGCAGTATTTT
>once|TRBV7-9|NA|TRBJ2-3
CSSAGDTQYF
TGTTCCTCCGCGGGGGATACGCAGTATTTT
>NA|TRBV29-1|NA|TRBJ2-7
CSVSGHRSSYEQYF
TGCAGCGTGTCGGGACATAGGAGCTCCTACGAGCAGTACTTC
>NA|TRBV30|TRBD2|TRBJ2-3
CAWSVAGYGEDTQYF
TGTGCCTGGAGTGTAGCGGGGTACGGGGAAGATACGCAGTATTTT
>NA|TRBV5-1|NA|TRBJ2-6
CASSLTVGSGANVLTF
TGCGCCAGCAGCCTAACGGTCGGGTCCGGGGCCAACGTCCTGACTTTC
>NA|TRBV7-9|NA|TRBJ2-2
CASSLPGPANTGELFF
TGTGCCAGCAGCCTACCCGGGCCCGCGAACACCGGGGAGCTGTTTTTT
>NA|TRBV28|NA|TRBJ1-4
CASSGGGTNEKLFF
TGTGCCAGCAGTGGGGGAGGGACTAATGAAAAACTGTTTTTT
>few|TRBV7-2|TRBD1|TRBJ1-2
CASSSRQGSLRGYTF
TGTGCCAGCAGCTCGCGACAGGGATCCCTACGAGGCTACACCTTC
>NA|TRBV7-2|NA|TRBJ1-5
CASSVDFSNQPQHF
TGTGCCAGCAGCGTGGACTTTAGCAATCAGCCCCAGCATTTT